These 18 T cell receptor beta chains were sequenced from one sample in a study of blood T cell repertoires in COVID-19. The repertoire was sequenced with immunoSEQ multiplex PCR; TCRdb's copy has only in-frame clones and lacks some. Here the sample spans approximately 250,000 clones, 88% being singletons. Sequencing was done on a sample of PBMCs or T cells enriched from blood (not recorded which). The receptors derive from a woman between 40 and 50 years old with acute COVID-19.

Here the CDR3 reads CASSWSGTGLGTEAFF. The CDR3 nucleotides read TGCGCCAGCAGCTGGTCCGGGACAGGCTTGGGCACTGAAGCTTTCTTT. The chain recombines TRBV5-1 with TRBJ1-1; 8 bases are a match to TRBD1. V lost 3 bases to trimming and J lost 4 bases; unmatched junction nucleotides: 11. This CDR3 spans 16 amino acids. Per the germline V gene, CDR1 is SGHRS and CDR2 is YFSETQ.

This clone was recorded once. This chain connects TRBV7-9 to TRBJ1-2; 8 bases match TRBD1. The trim removed 3 bases at V and 9 bases at J, leaving 12 bases unmatched. The V gene's germline CDR1 is SEHNR and CDR2 FQNEAQ (reference sequence). The CDR3 is 15 amino acids. CDR3 nucleotides: TGTGCCAGCAGCTTCGGAGGGGGGCAGGGGGCTAGCTACACCTTC. Translated, it gives CASSFGGGQGASYTF.

The V call is TRBV12-5, the J call TRBJ2-1, with TRBD2 identical over 10 bases. Germline V gene lookup returns CDR1 LGHNT and CDR2 FRNRAP. The V segment lost 3 bases and the J segment 7 bases; nucleotides outside the gene matches: 9. The CDR3 covers 16 residues. Written as DNA, the CDR3 is TGTGCTAGTGGTTTACGGTCTAGCGGGAGTAAGAATGAGCAGTTCTTC. Encoded protein: CASGLRSSGSKNEQFF.

This sequence joins TRBV7-2 and TRBJ1-3, with D possibly being TRBD1 (5 bases). Germline V lookup: CDR1 SGHTA, CDR2 FQGNSA. The V and J ends lost 5 bases and 4 bases respectively, with 9 bases between them. The CDR3 is made up of 13 amino acids. The CDR3 bases are TGTGCCAGCAGCAGTCGGACAGGAAACACCATATATTTT. Protein: CASSSRTGNTIYF.

The V call is TRBV11-2, the J call TRBJ1-1; D is uncertain. The germline CDR1 and CDR2 sequences are SGHAT and FQNNGV. The CDR3 contains 13 residues. The V end lost 1 base, the J end lost 1 base, and 4 bases lay between the germline ends. The CDR3 nucleotides read TGTGCCAGCAGCTTAGCATGGAACACTGAAGCTTTCTTT. This gives the protein CASSLAWNTEAFF.

The chain uses TRBV9 and TRBJ1-1, with TRBD1 matching 10 bases. The V segment lost 4 bases and the J segment 1 base; nucleotides outside the gene matches: 10. This CDR3 contains 17 residues. The V gene's germline CDR1 is SGDLS and CDR2 YYNGEE. The CDR3 DNA is TGTGCCAGCAGCCCCTCCGGACAGGGGGTGTGGAACACTGAAGCTTTCTTT. It encodes CASSPSGQGVWNTEAFF.

J is TRBJ2-5 and V is TRBV5-1; no clear D. The V gene lost 0 bases and the J gene lost 8 bases, with 8 bases spanning the gap. The CDR3 spans 12 residues. Germline CDR1 is SGHRS and CDR2 is YFSETQ. CDR3 sequence reads: CASSLAQDTQYF. CDR3 nucleotides: TGCGCCAGCAGCTTGGCGCAGGATACCCAGTACTTC.

This clone appeared a few times. The chain uses TRBV19 and TRBJ2-1, with TRBD2 identical over 7 bases. CDR1 LNHDA and CDR2 SQIVND come from the germline V gene (reference sequence). The CDR3 sequence is 15 residues long. J was trimmed by 5 bases and V by 2 bases; bases with no gene match: 6. The CDR3, as DNA: TGTGCCAGTAGTATAACGACTAGCAGTCACAATGAGCAGTTCTTC. This encodes CASSITTSSHNEQFF. Using reference TRBV19 and TRBJ2-1 for the parts outside the CDR3, the full variable domain is DGGITQSPKYLFRKEGQNVTLSCEQNLNHDAMYWYRQDPGQGLRLIYYSQIVNDFQKGDIAEGYSVSREKKESFPLTVTSAQKNPTAFYLCASSITTSSHNEQFFGPGTRLTVL.

This chain joins TRBV7-8 and TRBJ2-7, with D perhaps matching TRBD1 (5 bases). V lost 1 base, J lost 0 bases, and 16 bases lay in between. The CDR3 consists of 17 residues. Germline assignment: CDR1 SGHVS and CDR2 FQNEAQ. This CDR3 reads CASSLGAWGPLSYEQYF. CDR3 DNA: TGTGCCAGCAGCTTAGGGGCCTGGGGCCCCCTCTCCTACGAGCAGTACTTC.

The chain couples TRBV19 to TRBJ1-5; 8 positions match TRBD1. Trimming took 4 bases from V and 5 from J; bases not matched to a gene: 4. The CDR3 runs 14 residues. Germline V gene data show CDR1 as LNHDA and CDR2 as SQIVND (reference sequence). Here the CDR3 reads CASSSPDRDQPQHF. Here the CDR3 DNA reads TGTGCCAGTAGTAGCCCGGACAGGGATCAGCCCCAGCATTTT.

V usage is TRBV11-2 and J usage is TRBJ2-1; 8 positions agree with TRBD2. V was pared by 5 bases and J by 9 bases, with 12 bases of the junction left unmatched. The CDR3 loop spans 15 amino acids. Germline CDR1 SGHAT, CDR2 FQNNGV. CDR3 in amino acids: CASSPQLAASIEQFF. The CDR3 DNA reads TGTGCCAGCAGCCCTCAACTAGCGGCCTCGATTGAGCAGTTCTTC.

V is TRBV10-3 and J is TRBJ1-4; no clear D. V was trimmed by 0 bases and J by 7 bases, leaving 15 bases between them. Germline V lookup: CDR1 ENHRY, CDR2 SYGVKD. This CDR3 region has 16 residues. The CDR3 spells CAISESGRPRGEKLFF. CDR3 DNA: TGTGCCATCAGTGAGTCGGGGAGACCCCGGGGTGAAAAACTGTTTTTT.

This clone has more than one count but fewer than ten. This chain joins TRBV27 and TRBJ1-2; D is undetermined. The V end was cut by 6 bases, the J end by 1 base, with 15 bases between. Germline V lookup: CDR1 MNHEY, CDR2 SMNVEV (reference sequence). The CDR3 covers 15 residues. The CDR3 sequence: CASRARGAINYGYTF. CDR3 in DNA: TGTGCCAGCAGAGCCCGAGGCGCGATTAACTATGGCTACACCTTC.

The chain employs TRBV3-1 (or the pseudogene TRBV3-2) and TRBJ2-2; 9 bases align to TRBD2. The germline gives CDR1 LGHDT, CDR2 YNNKEL (reference sequence). V dropped 5 bases and J dropped 4; count of bases not matched to a gene: 11. CDR3 length: 17 amino acids. The CDR3 here is CASSSRGLAGPTGELFF. The CDR3 region has the DNA TGTGCCAGCAGCTCCCGAGGGCTAGCGGGGCCCACCGGGGAGCTGTTTTTT.

The genes are TRBV30 and TRBJ1-2; D gene uncertain. Germline V gives CDR1 GTSNPN, CDR2 SVGIG (reference sequence). With 0 bases removed from V and 8 bases from J, the gap between germline ends came to 10 bases. The CDR3 extends over 12 amino acids. The CDR3 region has the DNA TGTGCCTGGAGTGTAGGCCAGGCCGGCTACACCTTC. Amino acids: CAWSVGQAGYTF.

This clone was picked up one time. The rearrangement links TRBV4-1 to TRBJ1-1; D is unclear. The CDR3 contains 15 residues. Germline CDR1 and CDR2: MGHRA and YSYEKL. V lost 1 base and J lost 3, with 12 bases in between. The chain's CDR3 is CASSQGRQVYTEAFF. The CDR3, as DNA: TGCGCCAGCAGCCAAGGTCGGCAGGTGTACACTGAAGCTTTCTTT.

The V gene is TRBV7-3, the J gene TRBJ2-3, with D possibly being TRBD2 (5 bases). The CDR3 runs 15 residues. Trimming removed 5 bases from V and 3 bases from J, with 15 bases in between. The germline V gene encodes CDR1 SGHTA and CDR2 FQGTGA. CDR3 protein: CASSPLADSTDTQYF. Written as DNA, the CDR3 is TGTGCCAGCAGCCCGCTAGCCGATAGTACAGATACGCAGTATTTT.

The CDR3: CASSLDGNEKLFF. The DNA for the CDR3 is TGCGCCAGCAGCTTGGACGGGAATGAAAAACTGTTTTTT. The chain links TRBV5-1 to TRBJ1-4; no clear D gene. Per germline, CDR1 SGHRS and CDR2 YFSETQ. Trimming cost V 0 bases and J 5 bases, with 5 bases left between them. The CDR3 consists of 13 residues.